The source of this TCR beta chain is a study of blood T cell repertoires in COVID-19. Study summary: From T cells, B-cell-depleted T cells, or PBMCs came the material, which was cDNA or gDNA.

Germline-derived CDR1 and CDR2 are SGHRS and YFSETQ. Trimming removed 5 bases from V and 2 bases from J, with 18 bases in between. The CDR3 totals 16 residues. Seattle patients were enrolled during active infection and followed longitudinally. Original analysis: Reference gene primer amplification gave estimated nucleated cell counts. The table came from immunoSEQ multiplex PCR; TCRdb's copy has only in-frame clones and leaves some out. That table gives V, J and clone size, and the DNA gave D and trimming. The profile shows approximately 200,000 clones, about three quarters of them singletons. Source material: peripheral blood. The chain links TRBV5-1 to TRBJ2-3, with D maybe TRBD2 (6 bases). The TCR was taken from a woman aged 80 or over with COVID-19, enrolled during active disease. CDR3 coding DNA: TGCGCCAGCAGAGAACAGTGGGGACTCTTCACAGATACGCAGTATTTT. It codes for CASREQWGLFTDTQYF.